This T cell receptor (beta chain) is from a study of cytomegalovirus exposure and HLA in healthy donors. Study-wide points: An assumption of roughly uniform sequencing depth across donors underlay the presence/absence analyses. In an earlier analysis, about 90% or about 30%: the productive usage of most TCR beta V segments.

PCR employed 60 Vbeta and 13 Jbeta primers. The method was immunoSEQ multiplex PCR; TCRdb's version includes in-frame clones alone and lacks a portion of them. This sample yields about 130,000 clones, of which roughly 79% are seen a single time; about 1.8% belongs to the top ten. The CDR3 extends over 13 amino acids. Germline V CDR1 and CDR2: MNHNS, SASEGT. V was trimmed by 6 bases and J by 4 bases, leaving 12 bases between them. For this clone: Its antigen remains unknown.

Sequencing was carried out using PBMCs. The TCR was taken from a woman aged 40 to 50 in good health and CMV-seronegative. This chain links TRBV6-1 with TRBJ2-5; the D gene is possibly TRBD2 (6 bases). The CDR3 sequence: CASRKMGGETQYF. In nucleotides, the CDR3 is TGTGCCAGCAGAAAGATGGGAGGAGAGACCCAGTACTTC.